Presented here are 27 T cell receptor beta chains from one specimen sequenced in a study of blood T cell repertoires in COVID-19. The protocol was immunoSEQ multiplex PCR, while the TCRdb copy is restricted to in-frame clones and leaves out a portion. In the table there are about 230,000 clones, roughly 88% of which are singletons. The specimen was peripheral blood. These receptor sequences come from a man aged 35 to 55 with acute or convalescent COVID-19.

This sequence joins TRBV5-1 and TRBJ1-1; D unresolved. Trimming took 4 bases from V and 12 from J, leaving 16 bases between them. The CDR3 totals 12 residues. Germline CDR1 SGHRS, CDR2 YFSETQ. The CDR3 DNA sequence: TGCGCCAGCAGCCCGGACGGACGCGGGACTTTCTTT. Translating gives CASSPDGRGTFF.

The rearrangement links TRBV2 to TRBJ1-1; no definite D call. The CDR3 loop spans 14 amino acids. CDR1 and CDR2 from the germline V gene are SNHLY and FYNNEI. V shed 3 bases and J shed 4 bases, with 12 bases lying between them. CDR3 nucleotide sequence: TGTGCCAGCAGTGAGAATTCAATCGGCACTGAAGCTTTCTTT. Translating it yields CASSENSIGTEAFF.

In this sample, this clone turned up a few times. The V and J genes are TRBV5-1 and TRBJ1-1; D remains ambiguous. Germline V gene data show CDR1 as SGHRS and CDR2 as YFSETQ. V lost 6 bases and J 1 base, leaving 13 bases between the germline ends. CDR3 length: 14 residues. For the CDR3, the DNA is TGCGCCAGCACCTCAACAGTGTCGAACACTGAAGCTTTCTTT. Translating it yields CASTSTVSNTEAFF.

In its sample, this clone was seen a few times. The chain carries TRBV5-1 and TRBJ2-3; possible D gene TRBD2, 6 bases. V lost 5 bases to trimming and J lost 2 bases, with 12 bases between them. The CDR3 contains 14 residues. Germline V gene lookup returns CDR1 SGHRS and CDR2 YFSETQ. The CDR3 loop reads CASRVGGITDTQYF. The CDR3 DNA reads TGCGCCAGCAGGGTGGGGGGAATCACAGATACGCAGTATTTT.

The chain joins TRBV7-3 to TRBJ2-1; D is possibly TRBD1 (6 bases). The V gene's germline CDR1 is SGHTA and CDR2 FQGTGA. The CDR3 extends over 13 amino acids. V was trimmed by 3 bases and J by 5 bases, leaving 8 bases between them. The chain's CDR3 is CASSFRTDNEQFF. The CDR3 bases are TGTGCCAGCAGCTTCCGGACAGACAATGAGCAGTTCTTC. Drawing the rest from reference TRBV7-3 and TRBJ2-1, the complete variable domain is GAGVSQTPSNKVTEKGKYVELRCDPISGHTALYWYRQSLGQGPEFLIYFQGTGAADDSGLPNDRFFAVRPEGSVSTLKIQRTERGDSAVYLCASSFRTDNEQFFGPGTRLTVL.

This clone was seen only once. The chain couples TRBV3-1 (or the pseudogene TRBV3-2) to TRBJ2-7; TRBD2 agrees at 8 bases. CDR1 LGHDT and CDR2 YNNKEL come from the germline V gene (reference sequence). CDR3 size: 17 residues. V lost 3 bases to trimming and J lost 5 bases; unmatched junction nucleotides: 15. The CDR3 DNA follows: TGTGCCAGCAGCCATCCGACCACTAGCGGTAAGCCCCACGAGCAGTACTTC. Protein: CASSHPTTSGKPHEQYF.

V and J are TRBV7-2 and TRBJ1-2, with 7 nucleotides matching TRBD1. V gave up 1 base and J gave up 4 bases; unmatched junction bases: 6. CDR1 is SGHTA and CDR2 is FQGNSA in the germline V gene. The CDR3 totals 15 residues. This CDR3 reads CASSLVGTVFYGYTF. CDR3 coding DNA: TGTGCCAGCAGCTTAGTAGGGACAGTCTTCTATGGCTACACCTTC.

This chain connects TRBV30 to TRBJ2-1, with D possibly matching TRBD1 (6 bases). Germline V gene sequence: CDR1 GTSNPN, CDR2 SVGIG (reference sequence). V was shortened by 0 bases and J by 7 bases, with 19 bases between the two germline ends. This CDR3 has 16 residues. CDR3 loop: CAWSVLRAGVRNEQFF. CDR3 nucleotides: TGTGCCTGGAGTGTACTTCGGGCAGGGGTTAGAAATGAGCAGTTCTTC.

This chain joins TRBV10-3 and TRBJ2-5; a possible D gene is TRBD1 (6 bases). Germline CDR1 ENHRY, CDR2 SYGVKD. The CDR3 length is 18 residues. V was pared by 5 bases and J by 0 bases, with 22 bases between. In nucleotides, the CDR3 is TGTGCCATCAGTAGTCCGGGTGGGGGCTCCGCAGACCAAGAGACCCAGTACTTC. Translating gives CAISSPGGGSADQETQYF.

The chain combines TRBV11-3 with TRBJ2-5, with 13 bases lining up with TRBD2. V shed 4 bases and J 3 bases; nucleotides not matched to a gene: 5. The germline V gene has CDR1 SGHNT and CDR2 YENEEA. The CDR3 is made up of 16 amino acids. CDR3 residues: CASSSRGTSGKETQYF. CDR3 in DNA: TGTGCCAGCAGCTCAAGAGGGACTAGCGGGAAAGAGACCCAGTACTTC.

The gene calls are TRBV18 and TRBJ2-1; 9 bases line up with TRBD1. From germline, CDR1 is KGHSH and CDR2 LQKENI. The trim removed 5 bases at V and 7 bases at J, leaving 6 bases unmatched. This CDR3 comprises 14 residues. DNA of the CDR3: TGTGCCAGCTCAACCGGGACAGGGAGGAATGAGCAGTTCTTC. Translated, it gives CASSTGTGRNEQFF.

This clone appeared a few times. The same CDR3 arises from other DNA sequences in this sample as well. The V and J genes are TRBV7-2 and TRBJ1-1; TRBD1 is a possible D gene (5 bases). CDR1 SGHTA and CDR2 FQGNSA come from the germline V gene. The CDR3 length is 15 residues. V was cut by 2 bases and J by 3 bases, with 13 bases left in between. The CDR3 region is CASSLRRGWDTEAFF. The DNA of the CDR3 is TGTGCCAGCAGCTTACGGCGGGGGTGGGACACTGAAGCTTTCTTT. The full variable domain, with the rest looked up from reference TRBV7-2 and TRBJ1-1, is GAGVSQSPSNKVTEKGKDVELRCDPISGHTALYWYRQSLGQGLEFLIYFQGNSAPDKSGLPSDRFSAERTGGSVSTLTIQRTQQEDSAVYLCASSLRRGWDTEAFFGQGTRLTVV.

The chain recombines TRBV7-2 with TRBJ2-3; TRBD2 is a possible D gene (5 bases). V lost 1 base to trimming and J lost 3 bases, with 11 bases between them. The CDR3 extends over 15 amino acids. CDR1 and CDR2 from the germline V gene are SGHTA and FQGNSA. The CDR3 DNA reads TGTGCCAGCAGCTTAGGAGGGCCGTCTACAGATACGCAGTATTTT. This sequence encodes CASSLGGPSTDTQYF.

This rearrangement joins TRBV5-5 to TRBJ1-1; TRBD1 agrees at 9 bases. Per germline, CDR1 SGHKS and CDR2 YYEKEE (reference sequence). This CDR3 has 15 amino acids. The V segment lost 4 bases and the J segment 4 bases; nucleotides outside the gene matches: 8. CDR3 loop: CASSPGQGRGTEAFF. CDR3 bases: TGTGCCAGCAGCCCGGGACAGGGTCGAGGCACTGAAGCTTTCTTT.

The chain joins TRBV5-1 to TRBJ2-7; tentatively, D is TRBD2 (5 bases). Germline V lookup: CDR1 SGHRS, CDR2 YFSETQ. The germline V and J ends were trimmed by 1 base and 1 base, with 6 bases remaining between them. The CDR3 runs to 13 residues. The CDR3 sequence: CASSLTGSYEQYF. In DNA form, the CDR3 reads TGCGCCAGCAGCTTGACGGGGTCCTACGAGCAGTACTTC.

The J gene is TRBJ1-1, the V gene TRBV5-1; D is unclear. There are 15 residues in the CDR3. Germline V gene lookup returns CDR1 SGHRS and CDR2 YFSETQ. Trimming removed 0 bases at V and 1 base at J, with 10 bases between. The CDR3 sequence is CASSLAAGRNTEAFF. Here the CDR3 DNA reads TGCGCCAGCAGCTTGGCCGCGGGGAGGAACACTGAAGCTTTCTTT.

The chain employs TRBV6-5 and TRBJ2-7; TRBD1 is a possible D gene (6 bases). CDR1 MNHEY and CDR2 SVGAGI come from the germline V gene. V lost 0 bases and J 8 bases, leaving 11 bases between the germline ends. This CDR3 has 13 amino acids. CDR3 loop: CASSYSTGFQQYF. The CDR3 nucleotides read TGTGCCAGCAGTTACTCCACAGGGTTCCAGCAGTACTTC.

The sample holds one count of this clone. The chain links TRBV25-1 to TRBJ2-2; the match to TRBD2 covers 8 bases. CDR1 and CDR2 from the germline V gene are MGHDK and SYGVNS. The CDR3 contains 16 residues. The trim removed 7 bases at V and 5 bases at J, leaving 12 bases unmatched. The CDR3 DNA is TGTGCCAGCAATTCCATCTCGGCTAGCGGGACCGGGGAGCTGTTTTTT. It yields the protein CASNSISASGTGELFF.

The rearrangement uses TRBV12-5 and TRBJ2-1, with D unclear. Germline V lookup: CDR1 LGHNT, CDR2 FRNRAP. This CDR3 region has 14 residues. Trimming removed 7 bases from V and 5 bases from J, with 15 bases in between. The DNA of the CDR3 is TGTGCTAGTGCTCCTAGTTCAGCGAACAATGAGCAGTTCTTC. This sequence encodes CASAPSSANNEQFF.

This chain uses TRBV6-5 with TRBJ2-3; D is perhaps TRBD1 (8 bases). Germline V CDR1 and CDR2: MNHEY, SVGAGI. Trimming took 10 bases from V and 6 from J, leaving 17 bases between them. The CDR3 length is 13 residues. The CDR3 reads CATLQGGADTQYF. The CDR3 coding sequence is TGTGCCACCTTACAGGGGGGGGCTGATACGCAGTATTTT.

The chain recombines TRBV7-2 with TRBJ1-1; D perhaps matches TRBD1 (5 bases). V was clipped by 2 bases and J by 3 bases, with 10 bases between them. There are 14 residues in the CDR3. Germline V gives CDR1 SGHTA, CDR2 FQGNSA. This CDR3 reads CASSLSARDTEAFF. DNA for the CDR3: TGTGCCAGCAGCTTATCCGCCAGGGACACTGAAGCTTTCTTT.

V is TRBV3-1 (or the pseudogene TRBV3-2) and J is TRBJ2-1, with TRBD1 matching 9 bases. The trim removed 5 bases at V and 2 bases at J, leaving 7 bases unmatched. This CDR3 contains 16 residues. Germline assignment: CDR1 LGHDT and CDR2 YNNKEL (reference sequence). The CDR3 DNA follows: TGTGCCAGCAGCTACGGAGACAGGGGGACCTACAATGAGCAGTTCTTC. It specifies CASSYGDRGTYNEQFF.

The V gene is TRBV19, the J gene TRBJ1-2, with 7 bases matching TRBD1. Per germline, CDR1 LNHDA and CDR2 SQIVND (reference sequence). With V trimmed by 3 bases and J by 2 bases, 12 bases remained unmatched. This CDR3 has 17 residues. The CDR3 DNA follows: TGTGCCAGTAGTATGGCTACCTTGGGACAGTCGAACTATGGCTACACCTTC. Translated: CASSMATLGQSNYGYTF.

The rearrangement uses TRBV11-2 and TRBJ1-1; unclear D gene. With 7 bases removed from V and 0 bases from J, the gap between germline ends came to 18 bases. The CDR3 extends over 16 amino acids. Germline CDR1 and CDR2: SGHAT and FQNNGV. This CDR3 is CASTGRLGGVNTEAFF. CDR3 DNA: TGTGCCAGCACCGGCAGGTTGGGTGGTGTGAACACTGAAGCTTTCTTT.

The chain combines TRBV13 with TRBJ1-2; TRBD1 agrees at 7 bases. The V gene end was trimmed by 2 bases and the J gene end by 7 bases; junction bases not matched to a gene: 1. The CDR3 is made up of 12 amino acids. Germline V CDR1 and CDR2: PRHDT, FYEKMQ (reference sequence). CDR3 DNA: TGTGCCAGCAGCTTACACAGGGGTGGCTACACCTTC. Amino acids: CASSLHRGGYTF.

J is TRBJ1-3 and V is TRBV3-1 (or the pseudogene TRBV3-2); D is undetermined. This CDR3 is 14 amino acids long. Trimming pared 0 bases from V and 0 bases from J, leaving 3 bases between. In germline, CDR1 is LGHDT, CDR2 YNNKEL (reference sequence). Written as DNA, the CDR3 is TGTGCCAGCAGCCAAGAAGCCTCTGGAAACACCATATATTTT. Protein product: CASSQEASGNTIYF.

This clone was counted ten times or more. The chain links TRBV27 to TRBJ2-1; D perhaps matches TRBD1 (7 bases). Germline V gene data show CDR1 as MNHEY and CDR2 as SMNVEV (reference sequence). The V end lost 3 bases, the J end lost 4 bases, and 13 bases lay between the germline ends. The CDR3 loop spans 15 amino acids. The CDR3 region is CASSFGGTAYNEQFF. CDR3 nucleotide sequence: TGTGCCAGCAGTTTCGGAGGGACAGCTTACAATGAGCAGTTCTTC.